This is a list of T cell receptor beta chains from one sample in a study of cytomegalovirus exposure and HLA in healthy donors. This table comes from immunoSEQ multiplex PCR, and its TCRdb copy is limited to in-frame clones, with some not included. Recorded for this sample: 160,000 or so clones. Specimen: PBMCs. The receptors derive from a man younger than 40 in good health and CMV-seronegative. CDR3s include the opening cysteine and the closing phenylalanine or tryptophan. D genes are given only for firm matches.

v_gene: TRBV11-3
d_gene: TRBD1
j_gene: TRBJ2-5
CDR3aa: CASSFPYRGRETQYF
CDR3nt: TGTGCCAGCAGCTTCCCATACAGGGGCCGGGAGACCCAGTACTTC

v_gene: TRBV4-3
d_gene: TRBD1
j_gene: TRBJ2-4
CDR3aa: CASSPGGAGNIQYF
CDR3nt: TGCGCCAGCAGCCCAGGGGGCGCAGGAAACATTCAGTACTTC

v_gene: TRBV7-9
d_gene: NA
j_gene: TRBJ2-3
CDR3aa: CASSLWSTGVNTDTQYF
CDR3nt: TGTGCCAGCAGCCTATGGTCGACGGGAGTGAACACAGATACGCAGTATTTT

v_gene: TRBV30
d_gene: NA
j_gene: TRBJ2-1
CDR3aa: CAWKAGSYNEQFF
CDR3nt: TGTGCCTGGAAGGCGGGCTCCTACAATGAGCAGTTCTTC

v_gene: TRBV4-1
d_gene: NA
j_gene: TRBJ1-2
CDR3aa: CASSQAALGDYGYTF
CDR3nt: TGCGCCAGCAGCCAAGCAGCCCTGGGCGACTATGGCTACACCTTC

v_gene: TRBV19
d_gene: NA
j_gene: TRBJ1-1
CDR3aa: CASGGGYTEAFF
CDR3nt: TGTGCCAGTGGGGGGGGATACACTGAAGCTTTCTTT

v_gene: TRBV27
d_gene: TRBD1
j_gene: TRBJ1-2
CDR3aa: CASSSGQGRYTF
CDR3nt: TGTGCCAGCAGTTCGGGACAGGGTCGCTACACCTTC

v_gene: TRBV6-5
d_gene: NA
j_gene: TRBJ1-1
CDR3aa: CASSERQLNTEAFF
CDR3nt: TGTGCCAGCAGTGAGAGACAGTTGAACACTGAAGCTTTCTTT

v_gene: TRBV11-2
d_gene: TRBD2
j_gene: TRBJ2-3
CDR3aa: CASSPRGLAGGRGADTQYF
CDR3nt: TGTGCCAGCAGCCCCAGGGGACTAGCGGGAGGGCGGGGCGCAGATACGCAGTATTTT

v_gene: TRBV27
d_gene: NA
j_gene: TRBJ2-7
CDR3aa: CASSLQGRSYEQYF
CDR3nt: TGTGCCAGCAGTTTACAGGGGCGATCCTACGAGCAGTACTTC

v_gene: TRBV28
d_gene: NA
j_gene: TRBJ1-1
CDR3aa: CASRGGGENTEAFF
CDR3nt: TGTGCCAGCAGAGGGGGTGGGGAGAACACTGAAGCTTTCTTT

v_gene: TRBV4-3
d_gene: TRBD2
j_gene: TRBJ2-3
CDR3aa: CASSQDLRLAGYGTDTQYF
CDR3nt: TGCGCCAGCAGCCAAGATCTCCGGCTAGCGGGTTATGGCACAGATACGCAGTATTTT

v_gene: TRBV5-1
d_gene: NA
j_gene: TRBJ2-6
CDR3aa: CASSLDSSGANVLTF
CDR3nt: TGCGCCAGCAGCTTGGATTCTTCTGGGGCCAACGTCCTGACTTTC

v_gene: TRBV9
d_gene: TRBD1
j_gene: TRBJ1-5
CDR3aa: CASSPQGALNQPQHF
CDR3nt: TGTGCCAGCAGCCCACAGGGGGCGCTTAATCAGCCCCAGCATTTT

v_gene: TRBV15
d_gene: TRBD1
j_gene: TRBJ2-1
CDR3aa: CATKPGQTFYNEQFF
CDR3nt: TGTGCCACCAAGCCGGGACAGACATTTTACAATGAGCAGTTCTTC

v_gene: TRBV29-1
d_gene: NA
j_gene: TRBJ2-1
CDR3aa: CSVGNRVSYNEQFF
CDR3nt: TGCAGCGTTGGAAACAGGGTCTCCTACAATGAGCAGTTCTTC

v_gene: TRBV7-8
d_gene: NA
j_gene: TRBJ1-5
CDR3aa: CASSIGQNQPQHF
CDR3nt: TGTGCCAGCAGCATAGGACAGAATCAGCCCCAGCATTTT

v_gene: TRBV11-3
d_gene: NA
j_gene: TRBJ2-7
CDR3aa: CASSAPLGGAPGEQYF
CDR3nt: TGTGCCAGCAGCGCCCCCCTCGGGGGAGCCCCCGGCGAGCAGTACTTC

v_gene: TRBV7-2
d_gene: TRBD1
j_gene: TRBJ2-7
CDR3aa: CASSVGQGREQYF
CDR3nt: TGTGCCAGCAGCGTGGGACAGGGACGTGAGCAGTACTTC

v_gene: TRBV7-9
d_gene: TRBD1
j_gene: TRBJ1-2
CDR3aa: CASSGQGGYGYTF
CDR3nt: TGTGCCAGCAGCGGACAGGGGGGTTATGGCTACACCTTC

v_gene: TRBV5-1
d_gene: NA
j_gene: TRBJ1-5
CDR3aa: CASSLTGSDQPQHF
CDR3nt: TGCGCCAGCAGCTTGACAGGTTCGGATCAGCCCCAGCATTTT

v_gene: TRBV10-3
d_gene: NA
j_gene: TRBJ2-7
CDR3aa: CAISEPGILANEQYF
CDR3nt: TGTGCCATCAGTGAACCCGGGATTCTAGCTAACGAGCAGTACTTC

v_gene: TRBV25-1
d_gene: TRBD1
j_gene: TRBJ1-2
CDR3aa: CASSPPGDRGNYGYTF
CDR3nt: TGTGCCAGCAGTCCACCGGGGGACAGGGGTAACTATGGCTACACCTTC

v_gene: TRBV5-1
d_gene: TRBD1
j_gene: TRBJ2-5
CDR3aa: CASSLAITGGKETQYF
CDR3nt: TGCGCCAGCAGCTTGGCCATCACAGGGGGGAAGGAGACCCAGTACTTC

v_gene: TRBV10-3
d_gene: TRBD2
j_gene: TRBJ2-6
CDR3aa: CAISGSGLALSGANVLTF
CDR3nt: TGTGCCATCAGTGGCTCAGGACTAGCCCTCTCTGGGGCCAACGTCCTGACTTTC

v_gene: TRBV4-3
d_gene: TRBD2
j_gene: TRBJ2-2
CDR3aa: CASSQETSGAGELFF
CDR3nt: TGCGCCAGCAGCCAAGAAACTAGCGGTGCCGGGGAGCTGTTTTTT